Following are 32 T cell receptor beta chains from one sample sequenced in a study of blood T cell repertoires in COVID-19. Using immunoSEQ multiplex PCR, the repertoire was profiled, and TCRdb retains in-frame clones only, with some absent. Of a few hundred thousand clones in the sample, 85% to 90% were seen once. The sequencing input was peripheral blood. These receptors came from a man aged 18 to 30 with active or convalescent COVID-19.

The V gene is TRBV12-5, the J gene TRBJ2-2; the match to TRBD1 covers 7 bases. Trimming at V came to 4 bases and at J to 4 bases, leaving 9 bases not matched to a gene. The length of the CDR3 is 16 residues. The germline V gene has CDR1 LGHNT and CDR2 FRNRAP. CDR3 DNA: TGTGCTAGTGGTTCTTCCGGGACAGCACGCACCGGGGAGCTGTTTTTT. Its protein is CASGSSGTARTGELFF.

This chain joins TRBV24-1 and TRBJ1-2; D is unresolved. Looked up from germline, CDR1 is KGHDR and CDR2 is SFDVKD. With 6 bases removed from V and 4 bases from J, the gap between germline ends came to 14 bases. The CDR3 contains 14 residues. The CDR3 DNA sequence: TGTGCCACCAGTTCTCCACCTACCTCCTATGGCTACACCTTC. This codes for CATSSPPTSYGYTF.

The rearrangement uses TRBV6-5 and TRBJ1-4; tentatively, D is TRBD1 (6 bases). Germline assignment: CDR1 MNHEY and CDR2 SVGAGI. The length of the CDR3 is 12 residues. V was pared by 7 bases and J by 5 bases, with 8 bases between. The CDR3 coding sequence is TGTGCCAGCAATAGGGGGAATGAAAAACTGTTTTTT. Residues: CASNRGNEKLFF.

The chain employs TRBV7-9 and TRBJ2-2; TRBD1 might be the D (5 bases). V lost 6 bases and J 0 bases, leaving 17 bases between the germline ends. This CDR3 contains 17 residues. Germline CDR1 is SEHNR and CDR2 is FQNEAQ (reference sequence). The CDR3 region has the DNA TGTGCCAGCAGGAAAGCGTGGGGCTTAACGAACACCGGGGAGCTGTTTTTT. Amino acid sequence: CASRKAWGLTNTGELFF.

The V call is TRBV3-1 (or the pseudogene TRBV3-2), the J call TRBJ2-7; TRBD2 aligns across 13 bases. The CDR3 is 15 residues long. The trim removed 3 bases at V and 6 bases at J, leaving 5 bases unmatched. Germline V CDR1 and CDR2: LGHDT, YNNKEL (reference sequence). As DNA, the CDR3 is TGTGCCAGCAGCCACATAACTAGCGGGGGGGGCGAGCAGTACTTC. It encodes CASSHITSGGGEQYF.

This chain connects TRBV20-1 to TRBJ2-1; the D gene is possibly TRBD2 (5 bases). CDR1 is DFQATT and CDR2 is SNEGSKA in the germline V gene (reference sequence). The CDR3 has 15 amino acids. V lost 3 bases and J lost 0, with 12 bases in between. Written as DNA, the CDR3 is TGCAGTGCTAGTCGGGGTTTTAGCTCCTACAATGAGCAGTTCTTC. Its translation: CSASRGFSSYNEQFF.

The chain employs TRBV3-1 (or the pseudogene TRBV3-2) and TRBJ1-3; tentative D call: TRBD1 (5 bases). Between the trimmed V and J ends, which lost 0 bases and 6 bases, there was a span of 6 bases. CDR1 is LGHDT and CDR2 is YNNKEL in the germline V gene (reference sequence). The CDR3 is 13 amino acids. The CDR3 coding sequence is TGTGCCAGCAGCCAAGAAGGGGAAAACACCATATATTTT. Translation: CASSQEGENTIYF.

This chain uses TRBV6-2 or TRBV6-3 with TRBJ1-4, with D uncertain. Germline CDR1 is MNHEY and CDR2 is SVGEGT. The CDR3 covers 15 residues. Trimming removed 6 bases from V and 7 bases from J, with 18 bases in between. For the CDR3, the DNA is TGTGCCAGCAGCCTTATGGCCATGGGCGCTGAAAAACTGTTTTTT. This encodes CASSLMAMGAEKLFF.

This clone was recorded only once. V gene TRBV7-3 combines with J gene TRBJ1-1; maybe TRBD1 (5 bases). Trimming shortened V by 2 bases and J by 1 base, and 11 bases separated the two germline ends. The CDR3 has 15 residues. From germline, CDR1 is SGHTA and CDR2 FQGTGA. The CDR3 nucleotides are TGTGCCAGCAGCTTATACGGCAGGGAGAACACTGAAGCTTTCTTT. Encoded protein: CASSLYGRENTEAFF.

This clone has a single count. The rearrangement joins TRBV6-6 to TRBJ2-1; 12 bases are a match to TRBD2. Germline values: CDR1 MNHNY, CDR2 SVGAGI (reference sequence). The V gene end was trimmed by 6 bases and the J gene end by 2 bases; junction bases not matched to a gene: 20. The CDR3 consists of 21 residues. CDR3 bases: TGTGCCAGCAGCAATATTAGGATTTACACCAGGACTAGCGGGACCTACAATGAGCAGTTCTTC. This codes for CASSNIRIYTRTSGTYNEQFF.

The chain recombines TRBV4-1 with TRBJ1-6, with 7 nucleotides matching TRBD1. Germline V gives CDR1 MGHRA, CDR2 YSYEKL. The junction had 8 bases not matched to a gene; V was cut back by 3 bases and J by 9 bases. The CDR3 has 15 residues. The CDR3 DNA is TGCGCCAGCAGCCACGACAGGGTGGATGGTTCACCCCTCCACTTT. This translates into CASSHDRVDGSPLHF.

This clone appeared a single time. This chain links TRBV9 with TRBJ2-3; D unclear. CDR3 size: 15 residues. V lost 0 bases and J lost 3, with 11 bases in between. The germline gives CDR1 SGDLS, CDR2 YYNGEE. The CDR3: CASSVGSFQTDTQYF. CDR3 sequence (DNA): TGTGCCAGCAGCGTAGGTAGCTTCCAGACAGATACGCAGTATTTT.

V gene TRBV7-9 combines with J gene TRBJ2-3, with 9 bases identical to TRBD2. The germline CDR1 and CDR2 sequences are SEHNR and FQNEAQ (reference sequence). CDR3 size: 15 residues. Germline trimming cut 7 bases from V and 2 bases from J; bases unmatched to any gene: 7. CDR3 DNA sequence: TGTGCCAGCACCACCGGGACTAGCCTCACAGATACGCAGTATTTT. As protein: CASTTGTSLTDTQYF.

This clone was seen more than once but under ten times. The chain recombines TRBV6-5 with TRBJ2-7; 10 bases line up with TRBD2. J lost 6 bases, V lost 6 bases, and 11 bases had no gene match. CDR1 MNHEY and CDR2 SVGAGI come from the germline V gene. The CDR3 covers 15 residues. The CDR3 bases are TGTGCCAGCAGAATGGGACAGCGGGAGGGTCCCGAGCAGTACTTC. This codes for CASRMGQREGPEQYF.

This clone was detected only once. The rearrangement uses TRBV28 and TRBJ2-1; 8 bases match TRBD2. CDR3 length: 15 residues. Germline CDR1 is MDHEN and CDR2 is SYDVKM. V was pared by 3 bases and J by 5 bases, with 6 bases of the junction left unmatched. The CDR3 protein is CASSFLLAGHNEQFF. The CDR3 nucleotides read TGTGCCAGCAGTTTTCTTCTAGCGGGCCACAATGAGCAGTTCTTC.

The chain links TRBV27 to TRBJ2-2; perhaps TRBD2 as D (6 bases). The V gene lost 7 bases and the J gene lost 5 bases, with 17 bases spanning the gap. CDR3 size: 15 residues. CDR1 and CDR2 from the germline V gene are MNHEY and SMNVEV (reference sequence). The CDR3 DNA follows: TGTGCCAGCACCCGTGTCGGGGGTGGGACCGGGGAGCTGTTTTTT. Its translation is CASTRVGGGTGELFF.

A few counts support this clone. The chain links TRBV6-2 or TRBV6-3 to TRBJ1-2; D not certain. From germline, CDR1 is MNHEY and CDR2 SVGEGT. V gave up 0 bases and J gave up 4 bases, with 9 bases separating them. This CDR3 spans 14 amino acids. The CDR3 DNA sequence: TGTGCCAGCAGTTACTCCCCTACCGGCTATGGCTACACCTTC. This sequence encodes CASSYSPTGYGYTF.

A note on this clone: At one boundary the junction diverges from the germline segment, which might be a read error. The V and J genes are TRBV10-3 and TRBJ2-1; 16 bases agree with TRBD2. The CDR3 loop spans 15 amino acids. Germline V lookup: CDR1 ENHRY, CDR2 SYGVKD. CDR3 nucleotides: TGTGCCATCAGTGGAAAGGGGACTAGCGGGGGGGGTCTAATCTTC. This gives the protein CAISGKGTSGGGLIF.

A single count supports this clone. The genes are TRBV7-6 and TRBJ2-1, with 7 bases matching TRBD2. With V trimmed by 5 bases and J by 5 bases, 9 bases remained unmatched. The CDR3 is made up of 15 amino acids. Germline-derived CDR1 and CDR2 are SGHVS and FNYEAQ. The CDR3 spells CASSPVGGINNEQFF. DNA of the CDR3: TGTGCCAGCAGCCCAGTGGGGGGGATTAACAATGAGCAGTTCTTC.

CDR3 sequence (DNA): TGCGCCAACCGACTGCAATTTGTTGTGGGTGGCTACACCTTC. Translated: CANRLQFVVGGYTF. The J gene is TRBJ1-2, the V gene TRBV5-1, with D uncertain. Trimming removed 9 bases from V and 7 bases from J, with 22 bases in between. Germline loops: CDR1 SGHRS, CDR2 YFSETQ. This CDR3 has 14 residues.

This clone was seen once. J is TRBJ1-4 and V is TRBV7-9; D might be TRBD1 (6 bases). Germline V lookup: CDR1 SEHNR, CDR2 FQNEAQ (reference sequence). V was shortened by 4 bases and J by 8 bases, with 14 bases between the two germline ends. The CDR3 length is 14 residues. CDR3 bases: TGTGCCAGCAGCTCACAGGGTTTCAACGAAAAACTGTTTTTT. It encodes CASSSQGFNEKLFF.

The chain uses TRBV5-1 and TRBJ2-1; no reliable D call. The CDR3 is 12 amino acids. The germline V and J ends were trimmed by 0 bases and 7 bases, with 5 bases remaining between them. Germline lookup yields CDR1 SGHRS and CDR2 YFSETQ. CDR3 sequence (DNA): TGCGCCAGCAGCTTGGTGAGGAATGAGCAGTTCTTC. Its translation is CASSLVRNEQFF.

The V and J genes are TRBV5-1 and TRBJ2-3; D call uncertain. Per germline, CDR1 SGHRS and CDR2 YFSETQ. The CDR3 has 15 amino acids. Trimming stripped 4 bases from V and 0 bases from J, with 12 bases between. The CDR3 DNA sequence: TGCGCCAGCAGCCCCGACTCAACTAGCACAGATACGCAGTATTTT. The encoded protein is CASSPDSTSTDTQYF.

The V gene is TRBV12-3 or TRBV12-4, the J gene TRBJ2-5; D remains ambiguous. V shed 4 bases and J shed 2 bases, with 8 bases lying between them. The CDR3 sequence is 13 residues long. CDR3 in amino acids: CASSSSVQETQYF. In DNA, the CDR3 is TGTGCCAGCAGTTCCTCGGTTCAAGAGACCCAGTACTTC.

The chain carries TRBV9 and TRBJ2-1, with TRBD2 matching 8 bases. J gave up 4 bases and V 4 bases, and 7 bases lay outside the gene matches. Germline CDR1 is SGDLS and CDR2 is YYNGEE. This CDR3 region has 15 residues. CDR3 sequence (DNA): TGTGCCAGCAGCTCCAGACTAGCGCAATACAATGAGCAGTTCTTC. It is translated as CASSSRLAQYNEQFF.

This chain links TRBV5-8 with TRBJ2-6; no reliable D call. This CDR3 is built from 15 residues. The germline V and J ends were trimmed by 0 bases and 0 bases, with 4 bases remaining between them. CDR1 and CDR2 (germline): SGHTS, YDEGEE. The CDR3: CASSLGHSGANVLTF. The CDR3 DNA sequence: TGTGCCAGCAGCTTGGGGCACTCTGGGGCCAACGTCCTGACTTTC.

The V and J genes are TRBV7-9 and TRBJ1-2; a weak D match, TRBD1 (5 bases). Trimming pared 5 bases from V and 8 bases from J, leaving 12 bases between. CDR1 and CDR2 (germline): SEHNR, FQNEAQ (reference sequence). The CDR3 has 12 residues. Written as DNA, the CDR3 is TGTGCCAGCAGCGGGGACTTCCCAGGCTACACCTTC. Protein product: CASSGDFPGYTF.

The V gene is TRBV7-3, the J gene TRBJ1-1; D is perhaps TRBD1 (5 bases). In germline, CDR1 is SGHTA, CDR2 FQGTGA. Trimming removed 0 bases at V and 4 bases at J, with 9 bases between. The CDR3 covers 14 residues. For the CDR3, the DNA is TGTGCCAGCAGCTTAACCGGGGGTGGCACTGAAGCTTTCTTT. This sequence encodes CASSLTGGGTEAFF.

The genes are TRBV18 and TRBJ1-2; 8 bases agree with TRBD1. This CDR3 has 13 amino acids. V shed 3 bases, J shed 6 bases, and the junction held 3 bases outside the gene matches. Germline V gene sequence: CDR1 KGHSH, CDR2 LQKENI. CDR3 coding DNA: TGTGCCAGCTCACCGGACAGGGATGATGGCTACACCTTC. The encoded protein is CASSPDRDDGYTF.

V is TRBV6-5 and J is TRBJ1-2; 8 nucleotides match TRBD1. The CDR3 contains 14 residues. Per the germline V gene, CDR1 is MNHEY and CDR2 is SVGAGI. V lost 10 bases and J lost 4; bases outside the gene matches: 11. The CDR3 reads CATLPGQAIYGYTF. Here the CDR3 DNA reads TGTGCCACCCTTCCGGGACAGGCGATCTATGGCTACACCTTC.

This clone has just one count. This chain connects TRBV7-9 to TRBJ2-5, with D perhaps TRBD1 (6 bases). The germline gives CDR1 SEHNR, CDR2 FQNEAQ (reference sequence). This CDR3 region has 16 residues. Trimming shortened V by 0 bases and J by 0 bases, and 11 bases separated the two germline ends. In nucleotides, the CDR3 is TGTGCCAGCAGCTTAGCGCAAGGGACATACCAAGAGACCCAGTACTTC. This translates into CASSLAQGTYQETQYF. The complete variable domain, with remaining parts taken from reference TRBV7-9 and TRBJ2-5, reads DTGVSQNPRHKITKRGQNVTFRCDPISEHNRLYWYRQTLGQGPEFLTYFQNEAQLEKSRLLSDRFSAERPKGSFSTLEIQRTEQGDSAMYLCASSLAQGTYQETQYFGPGTRLLVL.

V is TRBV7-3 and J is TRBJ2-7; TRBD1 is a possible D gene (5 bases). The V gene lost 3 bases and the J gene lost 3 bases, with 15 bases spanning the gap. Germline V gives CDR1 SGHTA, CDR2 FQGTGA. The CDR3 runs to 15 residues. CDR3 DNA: TGTGCCAGCAGCTTTGGTCAAGGGGAAGGCTACGAGCAGTACTTC. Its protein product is CASSFGQGEGYEQYF.